This T cell receptor beta chain came from a study of T cells after yellow fever vaccination. Study at large: Some fractions had low cell numbers, and these were prepared with SMART-Seq v4 Ultra Low Input. Study results and limitations: The study found a weaker secondary response that peaked faster, day 5 versus 15. Re-detected after boosting: most primary clones, around 96% of CD4 and 88% of CD8.

5'RACE template switching added a universal primer site and UMIs to TCR cDNA. One entry per CDR3 protein results from TCRdb running MiXCR on the 5' RACE reads. Seen here are 280,000 or so distinct CDR3 sequences, 8.7% observed once, and the top ten hold about 3.7%. Many counts were recorded for this clonotype. Its antigen remains unidentified. Germline lookup yields CDR1 MNHEY and CDR2 SVGEGT. The CDR3 consists of 14 residues. V gave up 7 bases and J gave up 2 bases; unmatched junction bases: 7. This sequence joins TRBV6-2 or TRBV6-3 and TRBJ1-2, with TRBD1 matching over 7 bases. This material consisted of CD4+ T cells sorted from PBMCs, taken 5 days after the yellow fever booster vaccination. The source of this sequence is a man in his late teens or twenties who received the YFV17D yellow fever vaccine. In DNA form, the CDR3 reads TGTGCCAGCACCGAACCCAGGGGGAACTATGGCTACACCTTC. Translation: CASTEPRGNYGYTF.